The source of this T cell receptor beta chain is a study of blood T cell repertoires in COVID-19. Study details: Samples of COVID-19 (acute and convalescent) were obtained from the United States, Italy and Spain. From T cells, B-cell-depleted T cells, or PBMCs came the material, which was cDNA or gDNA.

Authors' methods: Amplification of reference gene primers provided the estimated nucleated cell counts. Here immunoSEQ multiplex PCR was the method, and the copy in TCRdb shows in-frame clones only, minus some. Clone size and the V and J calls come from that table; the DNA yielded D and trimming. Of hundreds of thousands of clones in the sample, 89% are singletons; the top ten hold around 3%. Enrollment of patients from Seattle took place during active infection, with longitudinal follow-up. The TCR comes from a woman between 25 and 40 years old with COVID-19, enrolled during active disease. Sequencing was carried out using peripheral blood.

The CDR3 DNA sequence: TGTGCCTGGAGTTGGACAGGGGGCGATAGTGGCTACACCTTC. Protein product: CAWSWTGGDSGYTF. The chain combines TRBV30 with TRBJ1-2; 11 bases are shared with TRBD1. CDR3 size: 14 residues. Trimming cost V 2 bases and J 7 bases; bases outside gene matches: 6. Germline CDR1 is GTSNPN and CDR2 is SVGIG (reference sequence).